The rows below give T cell receptor beta chains drawn from one sample of a study of long-term antiretroviral therapy in people with HIV. Generated by immunoSEQ multiplex PCR, the TCRdb table keeps only in-frame clones and is missing some. Among tens of thousands of clones listed, approximately 79% were seen once. Here the sequenced sample was unsorted PBMCs, taken around 1.7 years before starting antiretroviral therapy. The receptors come from a woman aged 35 to 49 with HIV. The conserved cysteine and the conserved F or W are not part of the CDR3 here. Each record gives: V gene, D gene, CDR3 length, CDR3 protein. The D gene is left open where the match is weak.

v_call: TRBV6-5
d_call: -
cdr3_length: 11
cdr3_aa: ASSWTENTEAF

v_call: TRBV6-1
d_call: -
cdr3_length: 9
cdr3_aa: ASQQATEAF

v_call: TRBV4-2
d_call: -
cdr3_length: 14
cdr3_aa: ASSQEPFPVQETQY

v_call: TRBV27
d_call: -
cdr3_length: 13
cdr3_aa: ASSPQQGGQSPLH

v_call: TRBV4-2
d_call: -
cdr3_length: 14
cdr3_aa: ASSQGLLGMGNEQF

v_call: TRBV5-5
d_call: -
cdr3_length: 13
cdr3_aa: ASSLGGDPSHEQY

v_call: TRBV11-3
d_call: -
cdr3_length: 13
cdr3_aa: ASSRTIFTADTQY

v_call: TRBV19
d_call: -
cdr3_length: 11
cdr3_aa: ASSIDGNTEAF

v_call: TRBV4-3
d_call: -
cdr3_length: 13
cdr3_aa: ASSLQATTTDTQY

v_call: TRBV30
d_call: -
cdr3_length: 12
cdr3_aa: AWRARTPTYEQY

v_call: TRBV6-5
d_call: -
cdr3_length: 13
cdr3_aa: ASSTRLGGDYGYT

v_call: TRBV10-1
d_call: TRBD1
cdr3_length: 15
cdr3_aa: ASTEGGDRGEDQPQH

v_call: TRBV5-1
d_call: TRBD1
cdr3_length: 12
cdr3_aa: ASSSGQGNTEAF

v_call: TRBV5-1
d_call: -
cdr3_length: 13
cdr3_aa: ASSPAGLSGYGYT

v_call: TRBV7-6
d_call: -
cdr3_length: 14
cdr3_aa: ASSPNRGGEGNTIY

v_call: TRBV5-6
d_call: -
cdr3_length: 13
cdr3_aa: ASSSEGGGYYGYT

v_call: TRBV19
d_call: TRBD1
cdr3_length: 12
cdr3_aa: ASSPGQGNYGYT

v_call: TRBV19
d_call: -
cdr3_length: 14
cdr3_aa: ASSIDGRPPNGELF

v_call: TRBV29-1
d_call: -
cdr3_length: 10
cdr3_aa: SVVRINYGYT

v_call: TRBV5-1
d_call: TRBD1
cdr3_length: 14
cdr3_aa: ASSSERDREPDTQY

v_call: TRBV18
d_call: -
cdr3_length: 11
cdr3_aa: ASSPIKGGGYT

v_call: TRBV7-9
d_call: TRBD2
cdr3_length: 14
cdr3_aa: ASSPALAGETYEQY

v_call: TRBV5-6
d_call: TRBD1
cdr3_length: 14
cdr3_aa: ASSFLGTGFAYGYT

v_call: TRBV18
d_call: -
cdr3_length: 11
cdr3_aa: ASSTAGVEFLH

v_call: TRBV11-3
d_call: TRBD2
cdr3_length: 13
cdr3_aa: ASSFSGGTYNEQF

v_call: TRBV6-5
d_call: -
cdr3_length: 12
cdr3_aa: ASSYSTGPGELF

v_call: TRBV7-9
d_call: -
cdr3_length: 9
cdr3_aa: ASSSKETQY

v_call: TRBV5-1
d_call: -
cdr3_length: 13
cdr3_aa: ASTARLGSTDTQY

v_call: TRBV7-9
d_call: TRBD1
cdr3_length: 11
cdr3_aa: ASSFGQDYGYT

v_call: TRBV11-2
d_call: -
cdr3_length: 12
cdr3_aa: ASSLVLAYNEQF

v_call: TRBV7-9
d_call: -
cdr3_length: 16
cdr3_aa: ASSLGQGGHSGANVLT

v_call: TRBV7-2
d_call: -
cdr3_length: 16
cdr3_aa: ASSLRPVRVGSDTEAF

v_call: TRBV5-1
d_call: -
cdr3_length: 13
cdr3_aa: ASSFLNGLDNEQF

v_call: TRBV4-1
d_call: -
cdr3_length: 13
cdr3_aa: ASSQVVGANQPQH

v_call: TRBV7-2
d_call: -
cdr3_length: 12
cdr3_aa: ASSLFAVSDTQY

v_call: TRBV5-1
d_call: -
cdr3_length: 14
cdr3_aa: ASSPTGGGTGNTIY

v_call: TRBV11-2
d_call: TRBD1
cdr3_length: 16
cdr3_aa: ASSLALPGQGGEQPQH

v_call: TRBV6-5
d_call: -
cdr3_length: 12
cdr3_aa: ASSLLGAGEPQH

v_call: TRBV11-2
d_call: -
cdr3_length: 11
cdr3_aa: ASSLSLNNEQF

v_call: TRBV4-1
d_call: -
cdr3_length: 10
cdr3_aa: ASSQEGLELF

v_call: TRBV7-9
d_call: TRBD1
cdr3_length: 14
cdr3_aa: ASSPGTATSTDTQY

v_call: TRBV2
d_call: -
cdr3_length: 15
cdr3_aa: ASTGTGGPSYNSPLH

v_call: TRBV2
d_call: -
cdr3_length: 12
cdr3_aa: ASSEQSLDQPQH

v_call: TRBV10-2
d_call: -
cdr3_length: 11
cdr3_aa: ASSDTRVYGYT

v_call: TRBV18
d_call: -
cdr3_length: 11
cdr3_aa: ASSPIRGDEQY

v_call: TRBV5-1
d_call: -
cdr3_length: 13
cdr3_aa: ASSLPEGSGNTIY

v_call: TRBV27
d_call: TRBD2
cdr3_length: 14
cdr3_aa: ASSLLAGELRYEQY

v_call: TRBV25-1
d_call: -
cdr3_length: 11
cdr3_aa: ASSEYGEETQY

v_call: TRBV2
d_call: -
cdr3_length: 12
cdr3_aa: ASSEGASIYGYT

v_call: TRBV5-1
d_call: TRBD1
cdr3_length: 14
cdr3_aa: ASSRTGGFERETQY

v_call: TRBV5-1
d_call: -
cdr3_length: 13
cdr3_aa: ASSLEQVNYNEQF

v_call: TRBV7-9
d_call: -
cdr3_length: 14
cdr3_aa: ASSSPLWLDTDTQY

v_call: TRBV6-5
d_call: -
cdr3_length: 13
cdr3_aa: ASSLRRGGGNGYT

v_call: TRBV18
d_call: -
cdr3_length: 14
cdr3_aa: ASSPPSRSEFTEAF

v_call: TRBV30
d_call: -
cdr3_length: 11
cdr3_aa: AWSVDRNEKLF

v_call: TRBV5-1
d_call: TRBD2
cdr3_length: 15
cdr3_aa: ASSPLGLAANTGELF

v_call: TRBV19
d_call: -
cdr3_length: 10
cdr3_aa: ASSLSPDTQY

v_call: TRBV6-6
d_call: -
cdr3_length: 14
cdr3_aa: ASSLNLGRPNYGYT

v_call: TRBV7-9
d_call: -
cdr3_length: 13
cdr3_aa: ASSLVAFRENEQF